This record covers a single T cell receptor beta chain. The antigen remains undetermined. The record originates from a study of shared clonotypes between healthy human individuals. Study-wide results and limits: Some naive CD4 clonotypes, around 5%, turned up in common across several donors. Investigators collected only blood, and repertoires in tissues likely differ. On the whole, naive subsets had larger estimated richness than memory subsets had.

Using immunoSEQ multiplex PCR, the repertoire was profiled, and TCRdb retains in-frame clones only, with some absent. The table includes approximately 1.9 million clones, just under 95% detected once. CD45RO-negative cells were positively selected for CCR7, leaving out terminally differentiated effector memory CD45RA+ cells. Nashville, Tennessee was home to all donors, who were Caucasian adults. Sequencing was done on a sample of naive CD8+ T cells from PBMCs. The receptor comes from a man aged 18 to 35 in good health. Some clones in this sample may be carry-over from other donors' samples.

CDR3: CASSHTWTSGTTDTQYF. The CDR3 region has the DNA TGCGCCAGCAGCCATACCTGGACTAGCGGGACCACAGATACGCAGTATTTT. The chain carries TRBV4-3 and TRBJ2-3; TRBD2 agrees at 12 bases. This CDR3 is built from 17 residues. Germline CDR1 and CDR2: LGHNA and YSLEER. J was trimmed by 2 bases and V by 3 bases; bases with no gene match: 6.